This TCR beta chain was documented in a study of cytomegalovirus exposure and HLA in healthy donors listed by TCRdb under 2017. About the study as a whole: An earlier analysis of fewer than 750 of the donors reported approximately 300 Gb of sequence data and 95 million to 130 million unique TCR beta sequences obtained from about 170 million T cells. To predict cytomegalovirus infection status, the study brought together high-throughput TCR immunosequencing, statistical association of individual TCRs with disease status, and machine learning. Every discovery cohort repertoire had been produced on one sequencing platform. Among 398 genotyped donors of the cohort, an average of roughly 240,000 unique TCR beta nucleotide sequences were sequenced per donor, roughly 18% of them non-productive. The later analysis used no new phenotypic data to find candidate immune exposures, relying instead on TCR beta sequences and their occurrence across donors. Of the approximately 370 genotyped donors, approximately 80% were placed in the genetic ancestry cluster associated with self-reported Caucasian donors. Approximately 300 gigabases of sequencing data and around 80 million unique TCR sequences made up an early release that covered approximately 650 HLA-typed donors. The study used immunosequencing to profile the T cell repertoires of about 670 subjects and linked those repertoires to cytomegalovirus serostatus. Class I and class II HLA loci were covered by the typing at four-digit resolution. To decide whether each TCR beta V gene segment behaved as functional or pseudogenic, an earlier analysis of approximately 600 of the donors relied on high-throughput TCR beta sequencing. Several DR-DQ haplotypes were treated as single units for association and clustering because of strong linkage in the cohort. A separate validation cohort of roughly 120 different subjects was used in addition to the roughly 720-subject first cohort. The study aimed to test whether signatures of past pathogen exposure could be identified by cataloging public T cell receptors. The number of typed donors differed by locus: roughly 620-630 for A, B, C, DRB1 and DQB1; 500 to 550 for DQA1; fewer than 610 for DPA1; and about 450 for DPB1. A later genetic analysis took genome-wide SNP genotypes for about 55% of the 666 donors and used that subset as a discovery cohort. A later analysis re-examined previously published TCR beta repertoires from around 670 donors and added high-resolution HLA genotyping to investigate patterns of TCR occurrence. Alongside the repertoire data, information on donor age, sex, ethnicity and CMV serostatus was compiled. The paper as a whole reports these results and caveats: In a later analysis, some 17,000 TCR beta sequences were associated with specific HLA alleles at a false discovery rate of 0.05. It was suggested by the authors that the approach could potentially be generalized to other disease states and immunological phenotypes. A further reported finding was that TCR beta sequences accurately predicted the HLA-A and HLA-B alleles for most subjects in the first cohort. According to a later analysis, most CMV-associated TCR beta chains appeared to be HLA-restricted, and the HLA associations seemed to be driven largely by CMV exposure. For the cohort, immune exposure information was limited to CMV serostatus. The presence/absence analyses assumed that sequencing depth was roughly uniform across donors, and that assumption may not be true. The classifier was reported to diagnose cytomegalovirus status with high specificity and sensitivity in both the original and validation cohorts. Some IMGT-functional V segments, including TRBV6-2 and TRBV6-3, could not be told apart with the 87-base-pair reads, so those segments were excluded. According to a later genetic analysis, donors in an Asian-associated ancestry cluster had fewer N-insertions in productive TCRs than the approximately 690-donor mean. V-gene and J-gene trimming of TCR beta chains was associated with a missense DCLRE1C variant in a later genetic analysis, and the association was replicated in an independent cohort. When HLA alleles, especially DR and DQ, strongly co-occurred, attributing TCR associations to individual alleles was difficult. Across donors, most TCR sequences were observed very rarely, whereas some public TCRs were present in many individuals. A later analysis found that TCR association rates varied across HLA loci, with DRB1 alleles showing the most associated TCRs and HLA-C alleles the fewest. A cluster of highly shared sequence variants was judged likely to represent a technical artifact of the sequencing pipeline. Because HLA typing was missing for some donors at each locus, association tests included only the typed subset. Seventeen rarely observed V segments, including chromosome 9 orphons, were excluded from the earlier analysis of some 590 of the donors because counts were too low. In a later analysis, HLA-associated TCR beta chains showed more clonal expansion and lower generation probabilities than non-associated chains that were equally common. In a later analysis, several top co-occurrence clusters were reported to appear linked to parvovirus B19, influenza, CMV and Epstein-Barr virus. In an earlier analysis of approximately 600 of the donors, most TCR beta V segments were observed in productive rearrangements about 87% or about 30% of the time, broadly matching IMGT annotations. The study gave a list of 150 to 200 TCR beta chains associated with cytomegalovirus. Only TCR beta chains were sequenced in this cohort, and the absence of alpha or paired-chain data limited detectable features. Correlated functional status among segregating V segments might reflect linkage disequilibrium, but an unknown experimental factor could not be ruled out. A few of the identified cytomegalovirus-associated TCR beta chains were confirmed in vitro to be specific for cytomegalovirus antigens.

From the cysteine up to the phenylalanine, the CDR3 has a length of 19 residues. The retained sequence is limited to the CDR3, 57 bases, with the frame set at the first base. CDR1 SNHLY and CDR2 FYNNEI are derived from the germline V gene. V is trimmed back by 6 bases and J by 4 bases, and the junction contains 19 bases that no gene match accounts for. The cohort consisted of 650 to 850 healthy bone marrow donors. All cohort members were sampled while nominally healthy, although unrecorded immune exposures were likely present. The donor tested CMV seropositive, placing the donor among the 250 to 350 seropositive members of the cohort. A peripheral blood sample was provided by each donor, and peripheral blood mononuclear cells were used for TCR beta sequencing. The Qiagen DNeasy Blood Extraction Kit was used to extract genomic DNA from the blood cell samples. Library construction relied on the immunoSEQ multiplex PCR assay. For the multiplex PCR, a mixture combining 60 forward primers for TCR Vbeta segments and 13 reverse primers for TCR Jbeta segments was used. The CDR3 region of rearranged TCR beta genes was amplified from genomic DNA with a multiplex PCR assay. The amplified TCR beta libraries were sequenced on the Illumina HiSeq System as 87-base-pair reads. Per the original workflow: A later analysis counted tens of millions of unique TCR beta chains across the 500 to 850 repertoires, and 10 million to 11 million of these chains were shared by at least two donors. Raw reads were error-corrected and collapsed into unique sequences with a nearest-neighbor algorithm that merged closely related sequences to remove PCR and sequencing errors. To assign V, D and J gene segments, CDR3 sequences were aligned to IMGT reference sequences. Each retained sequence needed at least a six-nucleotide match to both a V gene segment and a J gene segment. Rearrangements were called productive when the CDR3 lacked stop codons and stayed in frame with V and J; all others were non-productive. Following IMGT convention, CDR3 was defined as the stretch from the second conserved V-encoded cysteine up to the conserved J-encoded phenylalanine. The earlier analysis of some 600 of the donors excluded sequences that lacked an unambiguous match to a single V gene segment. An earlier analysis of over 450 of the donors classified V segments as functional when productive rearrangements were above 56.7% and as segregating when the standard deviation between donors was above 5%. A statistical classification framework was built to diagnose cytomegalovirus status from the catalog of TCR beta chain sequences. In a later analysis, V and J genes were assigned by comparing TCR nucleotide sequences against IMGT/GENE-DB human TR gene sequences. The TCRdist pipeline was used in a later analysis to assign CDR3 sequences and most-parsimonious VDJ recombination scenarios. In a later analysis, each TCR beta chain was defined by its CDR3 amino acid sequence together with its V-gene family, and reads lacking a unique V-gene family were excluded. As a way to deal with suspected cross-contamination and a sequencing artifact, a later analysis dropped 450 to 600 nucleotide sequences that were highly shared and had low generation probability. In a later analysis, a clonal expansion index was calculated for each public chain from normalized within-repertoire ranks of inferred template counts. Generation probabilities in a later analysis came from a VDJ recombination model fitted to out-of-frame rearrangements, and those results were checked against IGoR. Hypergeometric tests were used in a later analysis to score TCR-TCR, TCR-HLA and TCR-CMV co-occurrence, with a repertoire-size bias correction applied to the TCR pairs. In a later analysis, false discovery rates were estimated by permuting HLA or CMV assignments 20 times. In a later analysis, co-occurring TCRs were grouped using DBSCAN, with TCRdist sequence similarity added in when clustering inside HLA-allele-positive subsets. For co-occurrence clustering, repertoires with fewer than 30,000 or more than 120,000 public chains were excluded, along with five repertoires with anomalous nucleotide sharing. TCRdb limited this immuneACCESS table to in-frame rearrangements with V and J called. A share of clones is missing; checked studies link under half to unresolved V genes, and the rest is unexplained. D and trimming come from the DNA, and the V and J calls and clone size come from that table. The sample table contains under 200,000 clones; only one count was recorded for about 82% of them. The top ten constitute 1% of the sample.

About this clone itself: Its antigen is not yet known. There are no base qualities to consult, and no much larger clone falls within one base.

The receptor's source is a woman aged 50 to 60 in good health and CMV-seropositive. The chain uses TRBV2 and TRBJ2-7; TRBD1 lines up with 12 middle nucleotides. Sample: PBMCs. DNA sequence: TGTGCCAGCAGGCTCTCACCCTCTCCCGGGACAGGGGGCTTTTACGAGCAGTACTTC. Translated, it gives CASRLSPSPGTGGFYEQYF.